The clone carrying this T cell receptor (beta chain) was observed a handful of times. No antigen is known for it. Germline V gene data show CDR1 as ENHRY and CDR2 as SYGVKD. The CDR3 contains 16 residues. The V end was cut by 8 bases, the J end by 4 bases, with 20 bases between. This sample was included in a study of vaccination and CD4 T cells after COVID-19. Treatment indicated: approximately 11-day PBMC culture with coronavirus spike peptide pools or control peptides (ViraFEST assay). CD4+ T cells that had been cultured provided DNA sequenced with the Oncomine TCR Beta short-read assay. TCRdb re-called the PCR reads with MiXCR, one entry per CDR3 protein. The repertoire consists of more than 10,000 distinct CDR3 sequences, with 45% to 55% occurring once and the leading ten covering 15%.

The receptor was isolated from a human donor who had recovered from COVID-19. The chain recombines TRBV10-3 with TRBJ2-2, with D perhaps being TRBD1 or TRBD2 (6 bases each). Sequencing was carried out using CD4+ T cells from blood, cultured in vitro. As DNA, the CDR3 is TGTGCCATCGGAATCCCGGAGGGGGTTTCCACCGGGGAGCTGTTTTTT. It yields the protein CAIGIPEGVSTGELFF.